This T cell receptor (beta chain) was sequenced for a study of blood T cell repertoires in COVID-19. On the study more broadly: Samples came from the United States, Italy and Spain, spanning acute and convalescent COVID-19. The analysed material was cDNA or gDNA that came from T cells, B-cell-depleted T cells, or PBMCs.

Under the authors' procedure: Reference gene primer amplification gave nucleated cell count estimates. The assay was immunoSEQ multiplex PCR, and TCRdb's table has in-frame clones only and misses some. V and J calls plus clone size are reproduced from that table; the DNA served to infer D and trimming. There are 150,000 to 180,000 clones in the sample; approximately 86% occur only once, and 2% to 3% lies in the top ten. The ends lost 1 base at V and 5 bases at J; junction bases unmatched: 7. CDR3 length: 16 amino acids. Germline lookup yields CDR1 KGHSH and CDR2 LQKENI. This clone was found once. The sample taken for sequencing was peripheral blood. The origin of this receptor is a woman aged 70-85 years with acute or convalescent COVID-19. This rearrangement joins TRBV18 to TRBJ2-3; the match to TRBD2 covers 9 bases. CDR3 sequence reads: CASSPQTSGFIDTQYF. The CDR3 DNA reads TGTGCCAGCTCACCACAGACTAGCGGATTTATAGATACGCAGTATTTT.